This T cell receptor (beta chain) was obtained from a study of graft-versus-host responses after intestinal transplantation. This clone is labeled medium-sized. The assay was immunoSEQ multiplex PCR, and TCRdb's table has in-frame clones only and misses some. The sample carries nearly 25,000 clones, 35% to 50% recorded once. Between the trimmed V and J ends, which lost 2 bases and 1 base, there was a span of 15 bases. Germline V CDR1 and CDR2: SGHTA, FQGNSA. The CDR3 spans 17 residues. The sequence was obtained from a human patient who received an intestinal transplant. The sequencing used alloreactive CD4+ T cells from a mixed lymphocyte reaction culture, collected before intestinal transplant. As for subset: CFSE-low proliferating T cells sorted from roughly six-day pre-transplant mixed lymphocyte reaction (GvH or HvG direction). The chain recombines TRBV7-2 with TRBJ2-1; no clear D. In nucleotides, the CDR3 is TGTGCCAGCAGCTTAACGTCTAGTGTCGTGTCCTACAATGAGCAGTTCTTC. It specifies CASSLTSSVVSYNEQFF.